One T cell receptor beta chain is described in this entry. Its antigen remains undetermined. No base quality values were provided; no much bigger clone lies one nucleotide off. The library was made by the immunoSEQ multiplex PCR assay. The table was pulled from immuneACCESS by TCRdb, which kept in-frame rearrangements only. Such tables lose some clones; where checked, under half of the loss comes from unresolved V genes, and the rest has no known cause. The sample table shows about 100,000 clones, and around 92% are seen once. 1.9% of the sample lies in the top ten. The sample belongs to a study of T cell changes during pregnancy in multiple sclerosis (dated 2019 in TCRdb). As for the study more broadly: The study examined how the T cell repertoire changed over the course of pregnancy in women with multiple sclerosis.

From the cysteine through the phenylalanine, the CDR3 covers 15 amino acids. The kept DNA is CDR3 alone, 45 bases in frame from the first base. The V and J ends are trimmed by 3 bases and 2 bases, leaving 12 bases between them. Sequences MDHEN (CDR1) and SYDVKM (CDR2) are obtained from the germline V gene. The rearranged chain carries TRBV28 and TRBJ2-3; TRBD2 is a weak D gene call, 5 bases matching. The input for sequencing was peripheral blood, taken after pregnancy. The sequence came from a female donor with multiple sclerosis, enrolled in a pregnancy study. The DNA is TGTGCCAGCAGTTTGGGTCAGCGGCACACAGATACGCAGTATTTT. This codes for CASSLGQRHTDTQYF.